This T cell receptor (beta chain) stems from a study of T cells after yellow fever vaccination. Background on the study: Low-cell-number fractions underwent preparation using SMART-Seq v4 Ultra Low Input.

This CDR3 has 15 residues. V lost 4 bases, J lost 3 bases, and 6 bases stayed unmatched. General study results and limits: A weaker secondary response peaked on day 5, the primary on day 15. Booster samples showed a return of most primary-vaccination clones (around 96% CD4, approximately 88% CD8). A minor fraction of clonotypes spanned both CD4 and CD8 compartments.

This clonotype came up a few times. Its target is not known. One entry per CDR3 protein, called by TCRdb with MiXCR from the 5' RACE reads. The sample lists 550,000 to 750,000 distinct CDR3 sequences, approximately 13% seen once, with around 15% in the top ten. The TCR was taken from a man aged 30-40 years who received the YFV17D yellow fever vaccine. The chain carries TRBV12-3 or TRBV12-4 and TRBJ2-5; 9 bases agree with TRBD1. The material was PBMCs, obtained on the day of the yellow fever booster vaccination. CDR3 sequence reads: CASSSHRDREETQYF. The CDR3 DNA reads TGTGCCAGCAGTTCACACCGGGACAGGGAAGAGACCCAGTACTTC.